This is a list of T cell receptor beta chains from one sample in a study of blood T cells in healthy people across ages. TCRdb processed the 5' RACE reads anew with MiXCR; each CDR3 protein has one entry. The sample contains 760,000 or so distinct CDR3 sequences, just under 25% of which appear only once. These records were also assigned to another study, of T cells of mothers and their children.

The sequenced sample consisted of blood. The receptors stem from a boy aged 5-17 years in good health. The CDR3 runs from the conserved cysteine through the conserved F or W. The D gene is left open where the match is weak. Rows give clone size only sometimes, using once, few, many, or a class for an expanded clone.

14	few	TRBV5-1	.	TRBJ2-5	TGCGCCAGCAACCCGACCGGAGGGCAAGAGACCCAGTACTTC	CASNPTGGQETQYF
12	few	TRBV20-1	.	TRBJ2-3	TGCAGTGCAAAGGCTTTAACAGATACGCAGTATTTT	CSAKALTDTQYF
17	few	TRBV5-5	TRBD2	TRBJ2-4	TGTGCCAGCAGCTTGGCTAGCGGGGAACTAGCCAAAAACATTCAGTACTTC	CASSLASGELAKNIQYF
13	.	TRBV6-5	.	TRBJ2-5	TGTGCCAGCAGTTCCGCAGTGGTCGAGACCCAGTACTTC	CASSSAVVETQYF
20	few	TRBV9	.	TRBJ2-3	TGTGCCAGCAGCGTACCGAAATGGCAGGGCGGAGGGCCAAGCACAGATACGCAGTATTTT	CASSVPKWQGGGPSTDTQYF
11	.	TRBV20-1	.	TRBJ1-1	TGCAGTGCCCCGCTCCCCCCGGCGGCTTTCTTT	CSAPLPPAAFF
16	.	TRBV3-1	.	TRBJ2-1	TGTGCCAGCAGCCAAGGAGAGATAGACTCCTACACTGAGCAGTTCTTC	CASSQGEIDSYTEQFF
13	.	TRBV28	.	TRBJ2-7	TGTGCCAGCAGTTTCTCGGACGTGTACGAGCAGTACTTC	CASSFSDVYEQYF
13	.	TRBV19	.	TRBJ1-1	TGTGCCAGTAGTGGGAGGAGAAACACTGAAGCTTTCTTT	CASSGRRNTEAFF
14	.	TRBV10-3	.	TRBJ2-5	TGTGCCATCAGTGAGTCGACCGATGGGGGTGAGCAGTACTTC	CAISESTDGGEQYF
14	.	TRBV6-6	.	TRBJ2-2	TGTGCCAGCAGTTACTCGTCGGGGACCGGGGAGCTGTTTTTT	CASSYSSGTGELFF